These T cell receptor beta chains were read from a single sample in a study of human T cells and chemical hapten exposure. TCRdb re-called the RACE reads through MiXCR, storing one row per CDR3 protein. The sample contains 69,000 or so distinct CDR3 sequences, around 10% of which appear only once. The specimen was whole blood, collected in connection with sensitization to the hapten diphenylcyclopropenone (DPC). The receptor source for this set is a woman aged 45-65 years with alopecia areata. Some clones in this sample may be carry-over from other donors' samples. The CDR3 runs from the conserved cysteine through the conserved F or W. The D gene is left open where the match is weak. A clone size is listed for some rows: how often the clone was seen (once, few, many), or a class if it is expanded.

>TRBD1|TRBJ2-5|14|TRBV5-1|few
CASSWGTAQETQYF
TGCGCCAGCAGCTGGGGGACAGCCCAAGAGACCCAGTACTTC
>-|TRBJ1-2|13|TRBV6-1|many
CASSEEGYYGYTF
TGTGCCAGCAGTGAAGAGGGGTACTATGGCTACACCTTC
>-|TRBJ2-1|13|TRBV7-6|-
CASSPDYPNEQFF
TGTGCCAGCAGCCCCGACTACCCCAATGAGCAGTTCTTC
>-|TRBJ2-2|13|TRBV10-1|few
CASSGENTGELFF
TGCGCCAGCAGTGGCGAGAACACCGGGGAGCTGTTTTTT
>-|TRBJ1-5|15|TRBV19|many
CATKWEGGSNQPQHF
TGTGCCACCAAGTGGGAGGGCGGAAGCAATCAGCCCCAGCATTTT
>TRBD1|TRBJ1-2|13|TRBV11-2|many
CASSAGTVYGYTF
TGTGCCAGCAGCGCCGGGACAGTCTATGGCTACACCTTC
>TRBD2|TRBJ2-2|18|TRBV6-5|-
CASSYSGRAGWSTGELFF
TGTGCCAGCAGTTATAGCGGGAGGGCCGGGTGGAGCACCGGGGAGCTGTTTTTT
>-|TRBJ2-2|13|TRBV29-1|many
CSVELVNTGELFF
TGCAGCGTTGAATTAGTAAACACCGGGGAGCTGTTTTTT
>-|TRBJ1-1|12|TRBV11-2|many
CASSPSPPVAFF
TGTGCCAGCAGCCCGTCCCCTCCGGTAGCTTTCTTT
>-|TRBJ2-7|16|TRBV4-2|medium-sized
CASSQDLGGSSYEQYF
TGTGCCAGCAGCCAAGATCTTGGCGGCTCGTCCTACGAGCAGTACTTC
>-|TRBJ2-3|13|TRBV27|many
CASRPTSTDTQYF
TGTGCCAGCAGGCCGACTAGTACAGATACGCAGTATTTT
>-|TRBJ2-7|15|TRBV5-4|-
CASSLVTKGTYEQYF
TGTGCCAGCAGCTTGGTAACCAAGGGGACCTACGAGCAGTACTTC
>-|TRBJ1-2|10|TRBV29-1|many
CSVWEDGYTF
TGCAGCGTTTGGGAGGATGGCTACACCTTC
>-|TRBJ2-7|12|TRBV5-8|-
CASSPRDDEQYF
TGTGCCAGCAGCCCCCGGGACGACGAGCAGTACTTC
>TRBD2|TRBJ2-7|18|TRBV27|-
CASSLLRPSGLAIDEQYF
TGTGCCAGCAGTTTGCTTCGGCCATCGGGACTAGCTATCGACGAGCAGTACTTC
>-|TRBJ1-5|14|TRBV12-3/TRBV12-4|-
CASSPARGNQPQHF
TGTGCCAGCAGTCCGGCCCGGGGCAATCAGCCCCAGCATTTT
>TRBD1|TRBJ1-1|16|TRBV7-8|once
CASSLVHLTGGTEAFF
TGTGCCAGCAGCTTAGTCCACCTCACAGGGGGCACTGAAGCTTTCTTT
>-|TRBJ2-3|15|TRBV7-6|many
CASSLRRAVTDTQYF
TGTGCCAGCAGCTTACGGCGGGCCGTAACAGATACGCAGTATTTT
>TRBD2|TRBJ2-1|15|TRBV5-1|few
CASSWTSPSVNEQFF
TGCGCCAGCAGCTGGACTAGCCCGAGTGTAAATGAGCAGTTCTTC
>-|TRBJ2-7|15|TRBV3-1|-
CASSQDFRSTYEQYF
TGTGCCAGCAGCCAAGATTTCCGGAGTACCTACGAGCAGTACTTC
>TRBD2|TRBJ2-1|14|TRBV2|many
CASKSGLAGDEQFF
TGTGCCAGCAAGTCGGGACTAGCGGGAGATGAGCAGTTCTTC
>TRBD1|TRBJ1-1|13|TRBV18|-
CASPRQGNTEAFF
TGTGCCAGCCCACGACAGGGGAACACTGAAGCTTTCTTT
>TRBD1|TRBJ1-4|17|TRBV20-1|many
CSARRQGRIATNEKLFF
TGCAGTGCTAGACGACAGGGGCGCATCGCAACTAATGAAAAACTGTTTTTT
>TRBD1|TRBJ2-4|13|TRBV29-1|few
CSVWTGVRNIQYF
TGCAGCGTTTGGACAGGGGTGAGAAACATTCAGTACTTC
>TRBD1|TRBJ1-2|14|TRBV6-4|-
CASSVDRGHYGYTF
TGTGCCAGCAGTGTGGACAGGGGGCACTATGGCTACACCTTC
>-|TRBJ1-1|11|TRBV12-3/TRBV12-4|many
CASRGNTEAFF
TGTGCCAGCAGAGGGAACACTGAAGCTTTCTTT
>TRBD2|TRBJ2-1|15|TRBV5-1|many
CASTATSGRGDEQFF
TGCGCCAGCACGGCAACTAGCGGGAGAGGGGATGAGCAGTTCTTC
>-|TRBJ1-1|13|TRBV9|-
CASSVLRNTEAFF
TGTGCCAGCAGCGTCCTCCGCAACACTGAAGCTTTCTTT
>-|TRBJ1-1|12|TRBV20-1|many
CSATDRLTEAFF
TGCAGTGCCACCGACAGGCTTACTGAAGCTTTCTTT
>TRBD2|TRBJ2-5|15|TRBV20-1|many
CSASPLAGVVQTQYF
TGCAGTGCTAGTCCCCTAGCGGGAGTCGTGCAGACCCAGTACTTC
>-|TRBJ1-1|12|TRBV10-1|many
CASSELNTEAFF
TGCGCCAGCAGTGAGCTGAACACTGAAGCTTTCTTT
>TRBD2|TRBJ2-7|16|TRBV5-1|many
CASSLGASGRTYEQYF
TGCGCCAGCAGCTTGGGGGCTAGCGGGAGAACCTACGAGCAGTACTTC
>TRBD1|TRBJ2-2|14|TRBV30|many
CAWRGQGAAGELFF
TGTGCCTGGAGAGGACAGGGGGCCGCCGGGGAGCTGTTTTTT
>TRBD2|TRBJ2-3|15|TRBV7-8|many
CASSQLAGGTDTQYF
TGTGCCAGCAGCCAACTTGCGGGGGGCACAGATACGCAGTATTTT
>-|TRBJ1-1|11|TRBV20-1|few
CSASMNTEAFF
TGCAGTGCCTCTATGAACACTGAAGCTTTCTTT
>-|TRBJ2-3|14|TRBV5-1|many
CASGQEPSTDTQYF
TGCGCCAGCGGACAAGAACCTAGCACAGATACGCAGTATTTT
>TRBD1|TRBJ1-1|17|TRBV28|-
CASILPTGQDGVTEAFF
TGTGCCAGCATCTTACCCACCGGACAGGACGGGGTCACTGAAGCTTTCTTT
>-|TRBJ2-3|14|TRBV11-2|-
CASSPRDFTDTQYF
TGTGCCAGCAGCCCAAGGGACTTCACAGATACGCAGTATTTT
>-|TRBJ2-7|13|TRBV7-6|few
CASSPLGFYEQYF
TGTGCCAGCAGCCCCCTGGGCTTCTACGAGCAGTACTTC
>-|TRBJ2-1|15|TRBV15|few
CATSRAEPSYNEQFF
TGTGCCACCAGCAGAGCGGAACCCTCCTACAATGAGCAGTTCTTC
>-|TRBJ2-7|15|TRBV12-3/TRBV12-4|many
CASSQDTVLGDEQYF
TGTGCCAGCAGTCAGGATACAGTTTTAGGGGACGAGCAGTACTTC
>TRBD1|TRBJ2-1|15|TRBV9|-
CASSKGATSYNEQFF
TGTGCCAGCAGCAAGGGGGCAACCTCCTACAATGAGCAGTTCTTC
>TRBD2|TRBJ2-3|17|TRBV2|-
CASRLAGGPGGTDTQYF
TGTGCCAGCAGACTAGCGGGAGGGCCCGGTGGAACAGATACGCAGTATTTT
>TRBD2|TRBJ2-3|15|TRBV20-1|many
CSASQLAGEADTQYF
TGCAGTGCTAGCCAGCTAGCGGGAGAGGCGGATACGCAGTATTTT
>-|TRBJ2-1|15|TRBV6-1|-
CASSLYRESHNEQFF
TGTGCCAGCAGCTTATACAGGGAAAGTCACAATGAGCAGTTCTTC
>-|TRBJ2-5|11|TRBV29-1|-
CSVALVETQYF
TGCAGCGTTGCCCTTGTGGAGACCCAGTACTTC